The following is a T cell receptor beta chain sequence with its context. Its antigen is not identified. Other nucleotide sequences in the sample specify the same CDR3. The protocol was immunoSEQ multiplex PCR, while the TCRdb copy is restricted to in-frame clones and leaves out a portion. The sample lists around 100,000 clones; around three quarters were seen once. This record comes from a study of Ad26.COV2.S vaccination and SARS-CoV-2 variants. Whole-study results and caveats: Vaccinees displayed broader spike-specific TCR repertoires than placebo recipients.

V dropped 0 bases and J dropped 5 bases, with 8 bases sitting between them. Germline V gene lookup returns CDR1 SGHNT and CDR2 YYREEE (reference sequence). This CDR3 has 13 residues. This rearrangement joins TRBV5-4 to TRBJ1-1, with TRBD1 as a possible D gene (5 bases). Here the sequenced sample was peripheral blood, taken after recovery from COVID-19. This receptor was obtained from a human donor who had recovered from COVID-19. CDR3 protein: CASSLGGGTEAFF. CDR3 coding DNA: TGTGCCAGCAGCTTGGGGGGCGGAACTGAAGCTTTCTTT.